This record concerns one TCR beta chain sequence. Its antigen is unknown. Germline values: CDR1 MNHEY, CDR2 SMNVEV (reference sequence). This CDR3 region has 17 residues. Between the trimmed V and J ends, which lost 4 bases and 0 bases, there was a span of 19 bases. Only Caucasian adults living in Nashville, Tennessee made up the donor group. The assay was immunoSEQ multiplex PCR, and TCRdb's table has in-frame clones only and misses some. The table records about 1 million clones, approximately 68% of them present only once. These data originate in a study of shared clonotypes between healthy human individuals. Study-level background: Per donor, three plates held CD4 naive cells, three held CD4 memory, two held CD8 naive and one held CD8 memory. General study findings and limits: Generally, naive subsets (rather than memory subsets) showed larger estimated richness. Sorted-subset samples were not fully sequenced, rarefaction indicated.

Specimen: memory CD4+ T cells sorted from blood. Subset specified: CD45RA-negative fraction. The receptor was derived from a young man in good health. The V gene is TRBV27, the J gene TRBJ2-7; D may match TRBD1 or TRBD2 (5 bases each). CDR3 sequence reads: CASSYYHRDHVSYEQYF. The CDR3 bases are TGTGCCAGCAGTTACTATCACCGGGACCACGTCTCCTACGAGCAGTACTTC.